The present T cell receptor (beta chain) was sequenced within a study of CD8 T cells in Susac syndrome (dated by TCRdb to between 2018 and 2020). About the full investigation: Whether CD8+ T cell activation and differentiation in Susac syndrome was antigen driven was tested using repertoire sequencing.

Peripheral blood CD8+ and CD4+ T cells from healthy donors, Susac syndrome patients and multiple sclerosis patients were profiled by high-throughput TCR beta sequencing. The multiple sclerosis controls were treatment-naive patients who had stable or active relapsing-remitting disease and met the revised McDonald criteria. Bulk CD8+ and CD4+ T cells were purified magnetically by negative isolation, whereas CD8+ TEMRA cells were enriched by FACS. Blood was drawn into EDTA tubes, processed within 24 hours, and PBMCs were isolated by density gradient centrifugation. PBMCs intended for TCR sequencing were cryopreserved in liquid nitrogen and were subsequently thawed in a 37 degrees C water bath. A purity of at least 90% was achieved for sorted or isolated CD4+, CD8+ and CD8+ TEMRA cells. Turning to this clonotype: Its antigen is not yet known. Base qualities are not at hand, and no much larger clone is one base apart.

General study outcomes and caveats: The study acknowledged that relatively few individuals were included in the TCR sequencing and HLA analysis.

RNA was extracted using the RNeasy kit, and roughly 0.45 to 1 microgram was reverse transcribed with random hexamers. TCR beta CDR3 regions were amplified with the immunoSEQ multiplex PCR assay covering 54 Vbeta and 13 Jbeta segments. PCR amplification bias was corrected using a synthetic template baseline for primer optimization and computational correction. For the original study's pipeline: Reads were annotated to V, D and J genes according to IMGT and were analyzed with immunoSEQ Analyzer, with only productive sequences retained. To calculate clonality, Shannon entropy was normalized by log2 of the number of productive unique sequences and then subtracted from one. For each patient and control, public and private clones were evaluated among the 100 most prevalent clones. Susac-specific clones were defined as absent from healthy and MS cohorts, about 1,100 published viral clones and other ImmuneACCESS disease sequences. TCRdb reanalyzed the raw reads on its own, using fastp at Q25 for trimming and MiXCR for clone calling, and kept in-frame beta chains. CDR3 protein duplicates are merged, each entry listing the most common genes and DNA. The V and J calls here are based on TCRdb, not the publication. This sample lists 150,000 or so distinct CDR3 sequences; approximately 95% were detected once. About 0.086% of the sample is held by the ten biggest clonotypes.

Trimmed from V: 4 bases; trimmed from J: 7 bases; junction bases lacking a gene match: 9. The germline V gene sets CDR1 to SGHTA and CDR2 to FQGTGA. The CDR3 has 14 amino acids, counting the end cysteine and phenylalanine. Here the CDR3 DNA is all that survives: 42 bases in frame from base 1. The sequence was collected from a human donor with multiple sclerosis. The V and J genes are TRBV7-3 and TRBJ1-1; 7 nucleotides in the junction match TRBD1. Source material: CD4+ T cells from PBMCs. DNA sequence: TGTGCCAGCAGCTCCTCCGACAGGGACCGTGAAGCTTTCTTT. It translates to CASSSSDRDREAFF.